This T cell receptor (beta chain) was sequenced for a study of sequential checkpoint blockade in melanoma. V lost 3 bases, J lost 1 base, and 19 bases lay in between. This CDR3 comprises 17 residues. Germline CDR1 reads GTSNPN; CDR2 reads SVGIG (reference sequence). The table came from immunoSEQ multiplex PCR; TCRdb's copy has only in-frame clones and leaves some out. The sample lists just over 15,000 clones, 77% seen once, with approximately 28% in the top ten. This sample's treatment: randomized to nivolumab then ipilimumab (arm A) or the reverse (arm B). DNA-damaging chemotherapy had not been given to any patient beforehand. Live CD3+CD8+ CD19− CD56− cells were sorted from PBMCs.

The sequenced sample was CD8+ T cells sorted from blood (inferred from file names), obtained from a patient given nivolumab and ipilimumab in sequence. The V and J genes are TRBV30 and TRBJ2-1; possible D gene TRBD2, 7 bases. This receptor was identified in a human donor with melanoma. Here the CDR3 DNA reads TGTGCCTGGAGGGTTAGGGGGAGGGCGAGGTCCTACAATGAGCAGTTCTTC. This codes for CAWRVRGRARSYNEQFF. Based on the CDR3 plus reference TRBV30 and TRBJ2-1, the full variable domain is SQTIHQWPATLVQPVGSPLSLECTVEGTSNPNLYWYRQAAGRGLQLLFYSVGIGQISSEVPQNLSASRPQDRQFILSSKKLLLSDSGFYLCAWRVRGRARSYNEQFFGPGTRLTVL.